The rows below give T cell receptor beta chains drawn from one sample of a study of graft-versus-host responses after intestinal transplantation. Sequenced by immunoSEQ multiplex PCR; TCRdb stores in-frame clones only, minus some. The repertoire holds 110,000 to 150,000 clones, about nine tenths seen once, with around 0.2% in the top ten. The antigens of these receptors remain unknown. This sample comprised unstimulated CD4+ T cells sorted from spleen or lymph node cells, obtained before intestinal transplant. The origin of the receptors is a human donor who received an intestinal transplant. Each CDR3 is given with its conserved first and last residue. The order of the fields is V gene, J gene, D gene, clone size, CDR3 DNA, CDR3 protein. D genes are given only for firm matches. Some rows mark clone size as missing; the rest say once, few, many or name a class of expanded clone.

v_gene: TRBV19
j_gene: TRBJ2-3
d_gene: TRBD1
abundance: NA
CDR3nt: TGTGCCACCACAAGGACAGGGGTCGATACGCAGTATTTT
CDR3aa: CATTRTGVDTQYF

v_gene: TRBV7-3
j_gene: TRBJ2-1
d_gene: TRBD1
abundance: NA
CDR3nt: TGTGCCAGCAGCTTAGGGACAGGTCCGGAGCAGTTCTTC
CDR3aa: CASSLGTGPEQFF

v_gene: TRBV25-1
j_gene: TRBJ2-5
d_gene: TRBD1
abundance: NA
CDR3nt: TGTGCCAGCAGTGAATATTTGGACAGGGGGCATGGGGAGACCCAGTACTTC
CDR3aa: CASSEYLDRGHGETQYF

v_gene: TRBV30
j_gene: TRBJ2-2
d_gene: TRBD1
abundance: NA
CDR3nt: TGTGCCTGGAACAGGGGCACCGGGGAGCTGTTTTTT
CDR3aa: CAWNRGTGELFF

v_gene: TRBV11-2
j_gene: TRBJ2-7
d_gene: NA
abundance: NA
CDR3nt: TGTGCCAGCAGCTTAGTCAGGGGATACTACGAGCAGTACTTC
CDR3aa: CASSLVRGYYEQYF

v_gene: TRBV2
j_gene: TRBJ1-1
d_gene: NA
abundance: NA
CDR3nt: TGTGCCAGCAGCCTAGAAGGACAGCTAAACACTGAAGCTTTCTTT
CDR3aa: CASSLEGQLNTEAFF

v_gene: TRBV5-1
j_gene: TRBJ1-2
d_gene: NA
abundance: NA
CDR3nt: TGCGCCAGCAGCTTGGCCGGTGGTAACTATGGCTACACCTTC
CDR3aa: CASSLAGGNYGYTF

v_gene: TRBV5-1
j_gene: TRBJ2-7
d_gene: NA
abundance: NA
CDR3nt: TGCGCCAGCAGTAGGACCGCACCAACAAGCTCCTACGAGCAGTACTTC
CDR3aa: CASSRTAPTSSYEQYF

v_gene: TRBV7-2
j_gene: TRBJ2-7
d_gene: NA
abundance: once
CDR3nt: TGTGCCAGCAGCCTCGCCGGGACTCCCTACGAGCAGTACTTC
CDR3aa: CASSLAGTPYEQYF

v_gene: TRBV5-1
j_gene: TRBJ2-5
d_gene: NA
abundance: NA
CDR3nt: TGCGCCAGCACCCAAGGGGGAGGGCAAGAGACCCAGTACTTC
CDR3aa: CASTQGGGQETQYF

v_gene: TRBV18
j_gene: TRBJ2-7
d_gene: NA
abundance: NA
CDR3nt: TGTGCCAGCTCACCGGGGACATTCGAGCAGTACTTC
CDR3aa: CASSPGTFEQYF

v_gene: TRBV28
j_gene: TRBJ1-5
d_gene: TRBD1
abundance: NA
CDR3nt: TGTGCCAGCAGTGGGGACAGGTCCCCCGATGGGGCCCAGCATTTT
CDR3aa: CASSGDRSPDGAQHF

v_gene: TRBV7-6
j_gene: TRBJ2-3
d_gene: NA
abundance: NA
CDR3nt: TGTGCCAGCAGCTTGACTTGGAACCCAAGCACAGATACGCAGTATTTT
CDR3aa: CASSLTWNPSTDTQYF

v_gene: TRBV5-5
j_gene: TRBJ1-2
d_gene: NA
abundance: NA
CDR3nt: TGTGCCAGCAGCTTGCCGGACGGAGTTGGCTACACCTTC
CDR3aa: CASSLPDGVGYTF

v_gene: TRBV29-1
j_gene: TRBJ1-2
d_gene: NA
abundance: once
CDR3nt: TGCAGCGCCGTCGTTCAGGGGACTAACTATGGCTACACCTTC
CDR3aa: CSAVVQGTNYGYTF

v_gene: TRBV28
j_gene: TRBJ2-3
d_gene: NA
abundance: NA
CDR3nt: TGTGCCAGCACGATCGAGGGGTTCACAGATACGCAGTATTTT
CDR3aa: CASTIEGFTDTQYF

v_gene: TRBV2
j_gene: TRBJ2-3
d_gene: NA
abundance: NA
CDR3nt: TGTGCCAGCAGCACGCGCCGTAGCACAGATACGCAGTATTTT
CDR3aa: CASSTRRSTDTQYF

v_gene: TRBV5-4
j_gene: TRBJ2-7
d_gene: NA
abundance: once
CDR3nt: TGTGCCAGCAGCTCTAACTCCTACGAGCAGTACTTC
CDR3aa: CASSSNSYEQYF

v_gene: TRBV9
j_gene: TRBJ1-6
d_gene: NA
abundance: once
CDR3nt: TGTGCCAGCAGCGTAAGAACGGAGACACCCCTCCACTTT
CDR3aa: CASSVRTETPLHF